This T cell receptor (beta chain) derives from a study of cytomegalovirus exposure and HLA in healthy donors. Study-level results: Some highly shared sequence variants likely arose as a pipeline artifact. Among CMV-associated TCR beta chains, most appeared HLA-restricted in a later analysis. Cytomegalovirus association was assigned to 170 or so TCR beta chains. A prior analysis recorded that most TCR beta V segments were productive about 87% or about 30% of the time.

Both 60 Vbeta primers and 13 Jbeta primers went into the PCR. Assay: immunoSEQ multiplex PCR; the TCRdb copy retains only in-frame clones and omits some. The listing records approximately 100,000 clones. The germline V gene encodes CDR1 SQVTM and CDR2 ANQGSEA. The CDR3 loop spans 15 amino acids. J was trimmed by 6 bases and V by 5 bases; bases with no gene match: 13. Comments on this clone: No antigen is known for it.

The TCR sequence derives from a man aged 45-65 years in good health and CMV-seronegative. The rearrangement links TRBV29-1 to TRBJ1-1; 9 nucleotides match TRBD1. What was sequenced was PBMCs. CDR3 sequence (DNA): TGCAGCGTTCACCGAGCGACAGGGGGTTTACCTGAAGCTTTCTTT. Amino acid sequence: CSVHRATGGLPEAFF.